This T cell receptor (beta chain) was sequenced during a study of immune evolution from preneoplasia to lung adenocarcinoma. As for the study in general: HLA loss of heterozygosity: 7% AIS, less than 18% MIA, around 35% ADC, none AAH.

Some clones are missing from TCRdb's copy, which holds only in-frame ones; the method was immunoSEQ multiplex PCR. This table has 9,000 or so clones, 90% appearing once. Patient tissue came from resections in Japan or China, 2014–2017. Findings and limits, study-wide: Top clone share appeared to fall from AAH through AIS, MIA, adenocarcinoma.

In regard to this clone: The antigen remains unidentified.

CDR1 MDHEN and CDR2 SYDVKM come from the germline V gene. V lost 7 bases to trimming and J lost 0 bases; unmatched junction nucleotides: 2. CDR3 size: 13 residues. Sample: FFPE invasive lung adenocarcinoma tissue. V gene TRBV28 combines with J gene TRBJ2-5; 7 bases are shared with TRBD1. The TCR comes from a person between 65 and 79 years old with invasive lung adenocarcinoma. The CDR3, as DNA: TGTGCCAGCAAGACAGGGAACCAAGAGACCCAGTACTTC. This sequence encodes CASKTGNQETQYF.